One and the same sample provided the 12 T cell receptor beta chains below, sequenced in a study of technical replicates of blood from a handful of donors. Sequencing was performed with immunoSEQ multiplex PCR; in TCRdb, only in-frame clones are kept and a portion is missing. The sample has some 93,000 clones; around 96% are singletons. Sample: T cells isolated from PBMCs. The receptor set was obtained from a human donor in good health.

V gene TRBV25-1 combines with J gene TRBJ2-5; D is possibly TRBD1 (7 bases). The CDR3 is made up of 16 amino acids. V lost 5 bases to trimming and J lost 3 bases, with 19 bases between them. Germline V lookup: CDR1 MGHDK, CDR2 SYGVNS. The CDR3 DNA sequence: TGTGCCAGCAGTTCAGGGGGATCGGGGGCGAAAGAGACCCAGTACTTC. Its protein is CASSSGGSGAKETQYF.

The rearrangement links TRBV4-2 to TRBJ1-2; D may be TRBD1 (6 bases). The CDR3 consists of 15 residues. The V and J ends lost 8 bases and 0 bases respectively, with 16 bases between them. The germline gives CDR1 LGHNA, CDR2 YNFKEQ. The CDR3 sequence: CASAIWDTTNYGYTF. In nucleotides, the CDR3 is TGTGCCAGCGCAATTTGGGACACTACTAACTATGGCTACACCTTC.

V gene TRBV2 combines with J gene TRBJ1-1; TRBD1 aligns across 8 bases. CDR3 length: 14 amino acids. In germline, CDR1 is SNHLY, CDR2 FYNNEI. J gave up 5 bases and V 8 bases, and 10 bases lay outside the gene matches. DNA for the CDR3: TGTGCCAGCGTACCTGCAGGGGGCCGGACTGAAGCTTTCTTT. Its translation is CASVPAGGRTEAFF.

The chain links TRBV11-2 to TRBJ2-1, with 12 nucleotides matching TRBD2. The germline V gene encodes CDR1 SGHAT and CDR2 FQNNGV. The CDR3 extends over 17 amino acids. V trimming: 5 bases; J trimming: 6 bases; junction bases outside the gene matches: 11. CDR3 sequence (DNA): TGTGCCAGCAGCCTAATCTCTAGCGGGAGGGCCCTCAATGAGCAGTTCTTC. It codes for CASSLISSGRALNEQFF.

The V and J genes are TRBV6-1 and TRBJ2-1; 14 bases match TRBD2. The CDR3 is 20 residues long. Germline V gives CDR1 MNHNS, CDR2 SASEGT. Trimming removed 0 bases from V and 8 bases from J; junction bases left unmatched: 15. The CDR3: CASSEARGLAGAQNPDEQFF. CDR3 sequence (DNA): TGTGCCAGCAGTGAAGCGCGGGGACTAGCGGGGGCCCAGAACCCGGATGAGCAGTTCTTC.

In this sample, this clone turned up once. This rearrangement joins TRBV5-1 to TRBJ1-1, with D maybe TRBD1 (5 bases). Per the germline V gene, CDR1 is SGHRS and CDR2 is YFSETQ. The CDR3 is made up of 13 amino acids. Trimming shortened V by 0 bases and J by 6 bases, and 9 bases separated the two germline ends. The CDR3 coding sequence is TGCGCCAGCAGCTTGGTCCGGGGGTCTGAAGCTTTCTTT. Protein: CASSLVRGSEAFF.

The chain combines TRBV19 with TRBJ1-5, with a possible D match to TRBD1 (6 bases). This CDR3 has 16 amino acids. Germline V gene lookup returns CDR1 LNHDA and CDR2 SQIVND (reference sequence). V lost 6 bases and J 5 bases, leaving 20 bases between the germline ends. The CDR3 coding sequence is TGTGCCAGTAGCCCCTTCAGGGGAAAAATATATCAGCCCCAGCATTTT. Translated, it gives CASSPFRGKIYQPQHF.

The chain is built from TRBV28 and TRBJ1-3; unclear D gene. This CDR3 contains 14 residues. Trimming cost V 1 base and J 2 bases, with 6 bases left between them. CDR1 and CDR2 from the germline V gene are MDHEN and SYDVKM. CDR3 sequence (DNA): TGTGCCAGCAGTTTATCTATGGCTGGAAACACCATATATTTT. This sequence encodes CASSLSMAGNTIYF.

The J gene is TRBJ1-5, the V gene TRBV19, with 8 bases aligning to TRBD1. The CDR3 sequence is 16 residues long. V gave up 7 bases and J gave up 7 bases; unmatched junction bases: 15. Germline values: CDR1 LNHDA, CDR2 SQIVND (reference sequence). The CDR3 nucleotides read TGTGCCAGTACCCCTGACCTTGGACAGGGTGAGCAGCCCCAGCATTTT. It translates to CASTPDLGQGEQPQHF.

The chain uses TRBV18 and TRBJ1-1, with D possibly matching TRBD1 (5 bases). V was clipped by 0 bases and J by 4 bases, with 12 bases between them. The CDR3 consists of 15 residues. The germline CDR1 and CDR2 sequences are KGHSH and LQKENI. CDR3 in DNA: TGTGCCAGCTCACCACCGGCGGGGGGTGGCACTGAAGCTTTCTTT. Protein product: CASSPPAGGGTEAFF. Looking up the rest from reference TRBV18 and TRBJ1-1 gives the full variable domain: NAGVMQNPRHLVRRRGQEARLRCSPMKGHSHVYWYRQLPEEGLKFMVYLQKENIIDESGMPKERFSAEFPKEGPSILRIQQVVRGDSAAYFCASSPPAGGGTEAFFGQGTRLTVV.

The CDR3 protein is CASTMGQGRGYTF. Written as DNA, the CDR3 is TGTGCCAGCACCATGGGACAGGGGAGAGGCTACACCTTC. The chain joins TRBV6-1 to TRBJ1-2, with 10 positions matching TRBD1. Unmatched junction bases numbered 7, after V lost 7 bases and J lost 8 bases. CDR1 is MNHNS and CDR2 is SASEGT in the germline V gene. This CDR3 comprises 13 residues.

The chain is built from TRBV4-2 and TRBJ2-7; the D gene is possibly TRBD1 (5 bases). Trimming left V 0 bases short and J 6 bases short, with 21 bases between. Germline V gene data show CDR1 as LGHNA and CDR2 as YNFKEQ. This CDR3 contains 17 residues. CDR3 coding DNA: TGTGCCAGCAGCCAAGACTACCAGGGTAGCCAAGTCTCCGAGCAGTACTTC. Translated, it gives CASSQDYQGSQVSEQYF.